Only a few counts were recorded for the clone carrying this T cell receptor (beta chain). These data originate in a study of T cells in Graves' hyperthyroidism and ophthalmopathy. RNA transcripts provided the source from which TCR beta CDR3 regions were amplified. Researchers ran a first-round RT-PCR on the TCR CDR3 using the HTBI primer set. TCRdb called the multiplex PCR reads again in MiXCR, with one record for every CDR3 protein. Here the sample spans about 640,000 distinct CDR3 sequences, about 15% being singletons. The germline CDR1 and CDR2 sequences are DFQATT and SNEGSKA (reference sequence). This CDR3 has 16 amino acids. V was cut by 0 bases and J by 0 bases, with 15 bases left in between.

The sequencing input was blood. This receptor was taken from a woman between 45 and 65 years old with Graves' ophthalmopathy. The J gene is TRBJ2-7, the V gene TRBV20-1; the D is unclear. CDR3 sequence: CSARDPRQPSSYEQYF. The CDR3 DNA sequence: TGCAGTGCTAGAGACCCACGGCAGCCGAGCTCCTACGAGCAGTACTTC.